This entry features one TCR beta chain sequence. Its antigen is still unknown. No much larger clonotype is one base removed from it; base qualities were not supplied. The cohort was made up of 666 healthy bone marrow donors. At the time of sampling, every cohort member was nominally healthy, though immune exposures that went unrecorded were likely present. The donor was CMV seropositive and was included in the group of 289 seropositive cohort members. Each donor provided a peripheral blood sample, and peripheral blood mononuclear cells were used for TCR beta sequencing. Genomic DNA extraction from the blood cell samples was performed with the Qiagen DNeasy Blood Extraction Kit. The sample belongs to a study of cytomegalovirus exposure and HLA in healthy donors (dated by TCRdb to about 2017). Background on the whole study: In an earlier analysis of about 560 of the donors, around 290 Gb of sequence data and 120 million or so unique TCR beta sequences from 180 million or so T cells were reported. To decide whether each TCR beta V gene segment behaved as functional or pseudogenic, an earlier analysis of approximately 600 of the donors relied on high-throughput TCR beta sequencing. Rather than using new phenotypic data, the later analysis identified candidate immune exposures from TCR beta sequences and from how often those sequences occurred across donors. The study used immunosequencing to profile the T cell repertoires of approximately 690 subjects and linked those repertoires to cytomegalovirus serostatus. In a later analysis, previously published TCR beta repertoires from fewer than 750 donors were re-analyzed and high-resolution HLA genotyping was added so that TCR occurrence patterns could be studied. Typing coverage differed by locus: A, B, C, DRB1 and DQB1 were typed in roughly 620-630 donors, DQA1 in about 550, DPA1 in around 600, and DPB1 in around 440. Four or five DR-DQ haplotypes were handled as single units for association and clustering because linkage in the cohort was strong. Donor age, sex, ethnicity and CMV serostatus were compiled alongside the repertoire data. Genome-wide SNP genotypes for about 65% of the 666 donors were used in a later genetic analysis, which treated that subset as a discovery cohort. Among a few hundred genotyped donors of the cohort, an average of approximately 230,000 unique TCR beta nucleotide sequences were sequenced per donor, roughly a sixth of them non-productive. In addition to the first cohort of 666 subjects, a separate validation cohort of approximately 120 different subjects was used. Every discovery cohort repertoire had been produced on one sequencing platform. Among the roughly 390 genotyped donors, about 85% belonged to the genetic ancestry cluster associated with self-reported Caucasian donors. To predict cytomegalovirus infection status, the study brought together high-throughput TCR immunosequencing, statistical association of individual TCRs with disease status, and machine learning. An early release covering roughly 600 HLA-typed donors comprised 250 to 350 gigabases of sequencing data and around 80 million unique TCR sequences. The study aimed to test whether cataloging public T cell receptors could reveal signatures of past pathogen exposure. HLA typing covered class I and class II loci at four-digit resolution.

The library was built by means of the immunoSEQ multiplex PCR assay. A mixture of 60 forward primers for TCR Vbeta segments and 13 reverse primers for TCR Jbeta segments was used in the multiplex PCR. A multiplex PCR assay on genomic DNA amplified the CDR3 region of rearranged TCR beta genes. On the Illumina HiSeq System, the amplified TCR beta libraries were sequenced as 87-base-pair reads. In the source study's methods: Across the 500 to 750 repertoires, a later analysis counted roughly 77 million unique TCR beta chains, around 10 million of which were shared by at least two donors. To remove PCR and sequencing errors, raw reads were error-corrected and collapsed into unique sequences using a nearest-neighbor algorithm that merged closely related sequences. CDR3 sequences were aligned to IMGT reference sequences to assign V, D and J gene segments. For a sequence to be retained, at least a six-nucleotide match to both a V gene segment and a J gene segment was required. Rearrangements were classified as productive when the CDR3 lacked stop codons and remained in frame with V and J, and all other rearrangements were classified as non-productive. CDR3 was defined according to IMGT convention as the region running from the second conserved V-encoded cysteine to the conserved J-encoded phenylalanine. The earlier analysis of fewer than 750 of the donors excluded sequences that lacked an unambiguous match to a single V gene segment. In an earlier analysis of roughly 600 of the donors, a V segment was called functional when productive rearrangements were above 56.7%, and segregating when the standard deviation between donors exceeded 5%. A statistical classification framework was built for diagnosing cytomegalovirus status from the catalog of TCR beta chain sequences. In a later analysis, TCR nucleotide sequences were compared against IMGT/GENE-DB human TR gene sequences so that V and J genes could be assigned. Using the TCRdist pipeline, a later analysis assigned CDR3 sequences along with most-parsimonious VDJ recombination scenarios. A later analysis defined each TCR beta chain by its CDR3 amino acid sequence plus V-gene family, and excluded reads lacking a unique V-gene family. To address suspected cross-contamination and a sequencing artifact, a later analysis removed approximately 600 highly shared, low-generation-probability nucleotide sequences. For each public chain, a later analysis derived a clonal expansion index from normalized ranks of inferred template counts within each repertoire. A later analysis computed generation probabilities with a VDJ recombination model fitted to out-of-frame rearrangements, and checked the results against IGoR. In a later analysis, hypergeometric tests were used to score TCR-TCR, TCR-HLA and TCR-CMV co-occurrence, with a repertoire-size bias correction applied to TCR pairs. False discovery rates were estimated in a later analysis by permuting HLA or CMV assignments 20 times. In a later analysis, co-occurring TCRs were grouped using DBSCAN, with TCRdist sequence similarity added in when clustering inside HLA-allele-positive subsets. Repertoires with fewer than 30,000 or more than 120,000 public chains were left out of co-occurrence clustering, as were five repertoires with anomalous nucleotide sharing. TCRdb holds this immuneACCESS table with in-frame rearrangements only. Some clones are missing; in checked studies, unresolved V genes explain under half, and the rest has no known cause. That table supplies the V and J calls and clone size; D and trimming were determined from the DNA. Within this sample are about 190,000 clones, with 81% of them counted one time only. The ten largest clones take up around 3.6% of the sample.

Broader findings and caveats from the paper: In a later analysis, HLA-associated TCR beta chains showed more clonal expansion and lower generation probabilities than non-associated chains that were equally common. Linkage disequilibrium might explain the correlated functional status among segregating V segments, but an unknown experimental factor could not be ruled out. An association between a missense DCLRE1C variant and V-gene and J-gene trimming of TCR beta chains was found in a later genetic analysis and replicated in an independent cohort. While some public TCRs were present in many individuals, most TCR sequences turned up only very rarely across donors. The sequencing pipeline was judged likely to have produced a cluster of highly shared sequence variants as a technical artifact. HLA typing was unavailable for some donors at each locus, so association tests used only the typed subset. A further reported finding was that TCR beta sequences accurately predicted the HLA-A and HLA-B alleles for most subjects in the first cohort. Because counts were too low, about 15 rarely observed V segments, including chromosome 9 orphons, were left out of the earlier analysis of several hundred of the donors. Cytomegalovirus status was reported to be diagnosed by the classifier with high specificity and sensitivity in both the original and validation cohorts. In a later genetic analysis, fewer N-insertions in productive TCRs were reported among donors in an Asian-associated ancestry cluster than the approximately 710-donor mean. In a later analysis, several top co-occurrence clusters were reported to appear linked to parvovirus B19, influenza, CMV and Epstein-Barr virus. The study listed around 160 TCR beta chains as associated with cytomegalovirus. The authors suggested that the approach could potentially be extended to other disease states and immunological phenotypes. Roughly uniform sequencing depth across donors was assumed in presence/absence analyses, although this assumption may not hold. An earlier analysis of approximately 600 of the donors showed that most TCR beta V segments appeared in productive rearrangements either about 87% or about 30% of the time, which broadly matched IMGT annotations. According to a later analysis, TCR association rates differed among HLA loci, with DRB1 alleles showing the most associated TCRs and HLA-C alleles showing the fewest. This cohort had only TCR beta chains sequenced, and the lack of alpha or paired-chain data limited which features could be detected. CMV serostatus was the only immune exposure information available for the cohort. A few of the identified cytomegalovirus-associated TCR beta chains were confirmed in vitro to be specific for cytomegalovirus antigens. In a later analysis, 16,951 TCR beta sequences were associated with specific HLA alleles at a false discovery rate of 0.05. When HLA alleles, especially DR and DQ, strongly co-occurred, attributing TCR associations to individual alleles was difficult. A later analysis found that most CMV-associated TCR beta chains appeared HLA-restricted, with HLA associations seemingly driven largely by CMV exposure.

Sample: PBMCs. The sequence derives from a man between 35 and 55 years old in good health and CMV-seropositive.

The DNA sequence is TGTGCCAGCAGCGTACAGGGGAATGACTACAATGAGCAGTTCTTC. It translates to CASSVQGNDYNEQFF. The receptor chain draws on TRBV9 and TRBJ2-1; 6 matching bases give a weak D call of TRBD1. The CDR3 covers 15 residues, taking in both the cysteine and the phenylalanine. This entry keeps only the CDR3 DNA: 45 bases, framed from base 1. V is pared back by 1 base and J by 3 bases, with 11 bases lying between the germline termini. In the germline V gene, CDR1 corresponds to SGDLS and CDR2 to YYNGEE.